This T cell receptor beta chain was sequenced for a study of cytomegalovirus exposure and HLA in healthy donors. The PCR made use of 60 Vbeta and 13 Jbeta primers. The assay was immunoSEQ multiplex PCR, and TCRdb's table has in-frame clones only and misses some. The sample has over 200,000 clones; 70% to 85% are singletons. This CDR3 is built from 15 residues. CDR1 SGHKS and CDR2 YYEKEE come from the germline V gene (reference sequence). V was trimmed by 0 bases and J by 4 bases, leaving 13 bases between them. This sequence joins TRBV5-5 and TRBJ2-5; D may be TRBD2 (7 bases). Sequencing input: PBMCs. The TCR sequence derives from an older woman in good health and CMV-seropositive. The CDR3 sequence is CASSLAPGGRETQYF. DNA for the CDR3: TGTGCCAGCAGCTTGGCCCCGGGGGGCAGAGAGACCCAGTACTTC.